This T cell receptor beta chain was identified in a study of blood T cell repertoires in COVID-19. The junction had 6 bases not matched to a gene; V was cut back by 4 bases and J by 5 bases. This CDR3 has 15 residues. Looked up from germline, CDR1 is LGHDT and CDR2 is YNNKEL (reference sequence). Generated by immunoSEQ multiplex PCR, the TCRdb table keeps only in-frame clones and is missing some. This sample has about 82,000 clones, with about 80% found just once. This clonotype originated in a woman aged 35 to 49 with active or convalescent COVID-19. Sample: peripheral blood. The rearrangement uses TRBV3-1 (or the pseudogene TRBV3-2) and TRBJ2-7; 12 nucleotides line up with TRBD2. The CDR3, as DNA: TGTGCCAGCAGCCCCGGGACTAGCGGGTTCGACGAGCAGTACTTC. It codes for CASSPGTSGFDEQYF.